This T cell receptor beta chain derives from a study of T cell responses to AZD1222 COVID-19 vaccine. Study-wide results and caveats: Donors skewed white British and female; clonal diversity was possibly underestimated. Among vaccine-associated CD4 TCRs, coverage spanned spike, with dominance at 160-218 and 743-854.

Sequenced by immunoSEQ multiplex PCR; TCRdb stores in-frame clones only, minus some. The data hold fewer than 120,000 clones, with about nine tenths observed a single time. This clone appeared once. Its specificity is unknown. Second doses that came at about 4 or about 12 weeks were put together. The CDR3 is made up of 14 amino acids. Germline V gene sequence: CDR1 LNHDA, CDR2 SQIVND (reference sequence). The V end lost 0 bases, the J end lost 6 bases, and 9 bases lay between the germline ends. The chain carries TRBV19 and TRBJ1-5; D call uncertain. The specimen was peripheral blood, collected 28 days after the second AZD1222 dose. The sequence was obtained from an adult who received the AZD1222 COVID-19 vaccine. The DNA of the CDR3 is TGTGCCAGTAGTATAGAAGGCATGGGTCAGCCCCAGCATTTT. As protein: CASSIEGMGQPQHF.